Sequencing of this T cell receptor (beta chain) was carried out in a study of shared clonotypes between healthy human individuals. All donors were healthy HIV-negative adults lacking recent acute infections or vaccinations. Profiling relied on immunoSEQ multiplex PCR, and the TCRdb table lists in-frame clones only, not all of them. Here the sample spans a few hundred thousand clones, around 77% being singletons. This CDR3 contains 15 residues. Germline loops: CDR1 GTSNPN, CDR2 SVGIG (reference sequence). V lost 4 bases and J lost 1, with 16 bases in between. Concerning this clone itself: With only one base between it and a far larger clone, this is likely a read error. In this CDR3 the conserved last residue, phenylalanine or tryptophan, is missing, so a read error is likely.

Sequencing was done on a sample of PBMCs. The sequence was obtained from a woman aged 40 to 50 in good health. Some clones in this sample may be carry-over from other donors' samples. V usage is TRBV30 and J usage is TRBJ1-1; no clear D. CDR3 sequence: CAWTPKEGRNTEAFS. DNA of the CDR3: TGTGCCTGGACCCCGAAGGAGGGCAGGAACACTGAAGCTTTCTCT.